This T cell receptor (beta chain) emerged from a study of blood T cell repertoires in COVID-19. Trimming took 6 bases from V and 4 from J; bases not matched to a gene: 7. Germline lookup yields CDR1 MNHEY and CDR2 SVGAGI. The CDR3 consists of 14 residues. Across under 25 US areas, participants ranged in age from 18 to 89 years. Generated by immunoSEQ multiplex PCR, the TCRdb table keeps only in-frame clones and is missing some. This table has 250,000 to 300,000 clones, roughly 88% appearing once. The sample consisted of PBMCs or T cells enriched from blood (not recorded which). The chain has TRBV6-5 and TRBJ1-2, with TRBD1 matching over 8 bases. This clonotype was obtained from a woman aged 25 to 39 who had recovered from COVID-19. CDR3 residues: CASRGQGVGYGYTF. In nucleotides, the CDR3 is TGTGCCAGCAGAGGACAGGGTGTCGGCTATGGCTACACCTTC.